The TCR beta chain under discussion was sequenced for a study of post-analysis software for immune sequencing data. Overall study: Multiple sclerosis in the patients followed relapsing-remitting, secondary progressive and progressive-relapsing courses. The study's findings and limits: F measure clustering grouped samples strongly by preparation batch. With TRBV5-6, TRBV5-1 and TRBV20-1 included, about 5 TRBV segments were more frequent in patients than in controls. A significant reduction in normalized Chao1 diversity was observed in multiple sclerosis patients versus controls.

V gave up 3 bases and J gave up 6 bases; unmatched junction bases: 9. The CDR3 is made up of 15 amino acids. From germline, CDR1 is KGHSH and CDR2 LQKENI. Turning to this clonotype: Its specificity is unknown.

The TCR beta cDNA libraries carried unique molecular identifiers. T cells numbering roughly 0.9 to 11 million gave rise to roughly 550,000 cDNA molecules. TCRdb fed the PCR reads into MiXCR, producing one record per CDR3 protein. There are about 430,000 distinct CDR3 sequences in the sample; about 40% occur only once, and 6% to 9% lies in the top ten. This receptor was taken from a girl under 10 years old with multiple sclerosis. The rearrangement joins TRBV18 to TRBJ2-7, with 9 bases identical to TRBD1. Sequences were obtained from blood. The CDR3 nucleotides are TGTGCCAGCTCACCGGGACAGGGTCAGGGTTTCGAGCAGTACTTC. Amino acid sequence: CASSPGQGQGFEQYF.